Below, 18 T cell receptor beta chains from the same sample are listed, as sequenced in a study of tumor-infiltrating lymphocytes in primary liver carcinoma. Germline DNA was also extracted, and blood RNA derived from unsorted whole blood. Reverse transcription of around 500 ng total RNA with a constant-region primer produced TCR beta cDNA. Employing slightly modified ARM-PCR, three nested multiplex PCR rounds were run, and these gave rise to the TCR beta libraries. In the first two PCR rounds, TRBV1-TRBV30 forward primers were paired with a C-beta reverse primer, and each round lasted roughly 9 cycles. One entry per CDR3 protein, called by TCRdb with MiXCR from the multiplex PCR reads. The sample lists about 350,000 distinct CDR3 sequences; approximately 64% were seen once. The sample comprised peripheral blood. The receptors derive from a man in his forties or fifties with primary liver carcinoma and hepatitis B virus infection.

The J gene is TRBJ2-3, the V gene TRBV14; D remains unclear. The CDR3 covers 15 residues. Trimming removed 4 bases at V and 4 bases at J, with 15 bases between. CDR1 SGHDN and CDR2 FVKESK come from the germline V gene. The CDR3 spells CASSRAGAGPDTQYF. CDR3 in DNA: TGTGCCAGCAGCCGAGCTGGAGCCGGCCCAGATACGCAGTATTTT.

V and J are TRBV4-2 and TRBJ2-5; D not resolved. This CDR3 contains 19 residues. V lost 3 bases to trimming and J lost 2 bases, with 25 bases between them. Germline loops: CDR1 LGHNA, CDR2 YNFKEQ. This CDR3 reads CASSHNGPEALGRQETQYF. The CDR3 coding sequence is TGTGCCAGCAGCCATAACGGCCCGGAAGCTTTAGGTCGACAAGAGACCCAGTACTTC.

The V call is TRBV24-1, the J call TRBJ2-3; D may correspond to TRBD1 or TRBD2 (5 bases each). CDR1 is KGHDR and CDR2 is SFDVKD in the germline V gene. Trimming left V 3 bases short and J 2 bases short, with 14 bases between. The CDR3 totals 16 residues. CDR3 nucleotide sequence: TGTGCCACCAGTGATGTCGCCGGGACGCCCACAGATACGCAGTATTTT. Translating it yields CATSDVAGTPTDTQYF.

This clonotype has ten or more counts. The chain recombines TRBV6-1 with TRBJ2-2; D gene ambiguous. Germline-derived CDR1 and CDR2 are MNHNS and SASEGT. Trimming removed 4 bases from V and 1 base from J, with 10 bases in between. The CDR3 has 15 amino acids. In nucleotides, the CDR3 is TGTGCCAGCAGTGTACATTCCAAGAACACCGGGGAGCTGTTTTTT. The encoded protein is CASSVHSKNTGELFF.

This clonotype was seen ten or more times. The chain has TRBV10-3 and TRBJ2-3; D possibly uses TRBD1 or TRBD2 (5 bases each). From germline, CDR1 is ENHRY and CDR2 SYGVKD. The CDR3 spans 15 residues. V lost 2 bases to trimming and J lost 2 bases, with 11 bases between them. The chain's CDR3 is CAISEPGAITDTQYF. CDR3 sequence (DNA): TGTGCCATCAGTGAGCCCGGGGCCATCACAGATACGCAGTATTTT.

A note on this clonotype: The CDR3 end shows no conserved phenylalanine or tryptophan, and so a read error is likely. CDR3 residues: CASRRNRALKTEAFI. The CDR3 DNA follows: TGTGCCAGCAGACGAAACAGGGCTTTGAAGACTGAAGCTTTCATT. V gene TRBV6-5 combines with J gene TRBJ1-1, with D possibly TRBD1 on 6 matching bases. The CDR3 consists of 15 residues. Germline-derived CDR1 and CDR2 are MNHEY and SVGAGI.

With respect to this clonotype: The junction shows a germline mismatch at one end, possibly a read error. The gene calls are TRBV4-3 and TRBJ1-4; D not resolved. The CDR3 sequence is 14 residues long. Germline V gene lookup returns CDR1 LGHNA and CDR2 YSLEER. CDR3 amino acids: CASSRLGSGEKPFF. CDR3 coding DNA: TGCGCCAGCAGCCGTCTCGGGTCCGGGGAAAAACCGTTTTTT.

Remarks on this clonotype: Just one base apart from a much larger clone, this may be a read error. The chain employs TRBV6-5 and TRBJ2-5, with D possibly being TRBD2 (5 bases). The CDR3 loop spans 14 amino acids. CDR1 is MNHEY, CDR2 SVGAGI, per germline. Trimming took 10 bases from V and 1 from J, leaving 16 bases between them. The CDR3 protein is CANSTGLTQETQYF. CDR3 bases: TGTGCCAACAGCACTGGACTTACCCAAGAGACCCAGTACTTC.

About this clonotype itself: Given a much more abundant clone one base away, this may be a read error. V gene TRBV12-3 or TRBV12-4 combines with J gene TRBJ2-1; D gene uncertain. The CDR3 covers 14 residues. CDR3 loop: CTSSLYGNYNEQFF. As DNA, the CDR3 is TGTACCAGCAGTTTATACGGTAATTACAATGAGCAGTTCTTC.

This clonotype appeared many times. V gene TRBV10-3 combines with J gene TRBJ1-1, with 8 bases identical to TRBD1. After removal of 5 bases from V and 1 base from J, the junction contained 12 bases not matched to a gene. Germline CDR1 ENHRY, CDR2 SYGVKD. This CDR3 region has 17 residues. This chain's CDR3 is CAISPTSQGARNTEAFF. In nucleotides, the CDR3 is TGTGCCATCAGTCCTACTTCGCAGGGGGCGAGGAACACTGAAGCTTTCTTT.

About this clonotype itself: This may come from a read error, since a much larger clone is one base off. The chain carries TRBV7-8 and TRBJ2-7; tentative D call: TRBD1 (5 bases). The CDR3 totals 13 residues. The V gene lost 4 bases and the J gene lost 3 bases, with 10 bases spanning the gap. Germline-derived CDR1 and CDR2 are SGHVS and FQNEAQ. As DNA, the CDR3 is TGTGCCAGCAGCTCGGACACCAACTACGAGCAGTACTTC. As protein: CASSSDTNYEQYF.

This clonotype turned up a few times. The chain links TRBV14 to TRBJ2-1, with a possible D match to TRBD2 (6 bases). The CDR3 loop spans 14 amino acids. From germline, CDR1 is SGHDN and CDR2 FVKESK. V lost 7 bases and J 6 bases, leaving 16 bases between the germline ends. This CDR3 is CASTRGGGGNEQFF. The CDR3 DNA reads as TGTGCCAGCACAAGGGGAGGTGGGGGCAATGAGCAGTTCTTC.

A remark on this clonotype: One base away lies a much larger clone, so this may be a sequencing read error. The V call is TRBV12-3 or TRBV12-4, the J call TRBJ2-7; the D gene is possibly TRBD2 (5 bases). Trimming removed 7 bases from V and 5 bases from J, with 21 bases in between. The CDR3 loop spans 15 amino acids. The chain's CDR3 is CASTLEGLFWDEQYF. In nucleotides, the CDR3 is TGTGCCAGCACCTTAGAAGGACTGTTCTGGGACGAGCAGTACTTC.

The chain uses TRBV19 and TRBJ2-2; the D gene could be TRBD1 or TRBD2 (5 bases each). The CDR3 contains 15 residues. Germline values: CDR1 LNHDA, CDR2 SQIVND (reference sequence). The germline V and J ends were trimmed by 6 bases and 3 bases, with 14 bases remaining between them. The CDR3, as DNA: TGTGCCAGTAGCATGTACGGGACGGACACCGGGGAGCTGTTTTTT. Its translation: CASSMYGTDTGELFF.

In the case of this clonotype: A much larger clone differs by one base, so this may be a read error. The V gene is TRBV6-1, the J gene TRBJ1-6, with 8 nucleotides matching TRBD1. Per germline, CDR1 MNHNS and CDR2 SASEGT. The CDR3 runs 15 residues. The CDR3 bases are TGTGACAGCAGGGCAGACAGGGGCTATAATTCACCCCTCCACTTT. This encodes CDSRADRGYNSPLHF.

Concerning this clonotype itself: This may stem from a read error, because a much larger clone lies one nucleotide away. This rearrangement joins TRBV4-2 to TRBJ2-1, with D unclear. This CDR3 is built from 13 residues. Per the germline V gene, CDR1 is LGHNA and CDR2 is YNFKEQ. The CDR3 reads CASSQDWSNELFF. Here the CDR3 DNA reads TGTGCCAGCAGCCAAGATTGGAGCAATGAGCTGTTCTTC.

This clonotype was observed many times. This chain connects TRBV4-3 to TRBJ1-2; D is unclear. This CDR3 region has 13 residues. CDR1 and CDR2 from the germline V gene are LGHNA and YSLEER. Trimming pared 2 bases from V and 4 bases from J, leaving 8 bases between. The CDR3 region is CASSQIGVYGYTF. CDR3 nucleotide sequence: TGCGCCAGCAGCCAAATAGGTGTCTATGGCTACACCTTC.

In its sample, this clonotype was seen many times. J is TRBJ2-5 and V is TRBV5-4; D remains unclear. Germline CDR1 reads SGHNT; CDR2 reads YYREEE (reference sequence). V was trimmed by 7 bases and J by 2 bases, leaving 12 bases between them. The CDR3 loop spans 13 amino acids. This chain's CDR3 is CASAQVGQETQYF. The CDR3 DNA follows: TGTGCCAGCGCTCAAGTAGGGCAAGAGACCCAGTACTTC.